Presented here are 16 T cell receptor beta chains from one specimen sequenced in a study of CD8 T cells in Susac syndrome. Random hexamers served to reverse transcribe roughly 0.45 to 1 ug RNA. TCRdb redid the calling of the immunoSEQ multiplex PCR reads with MiXCR, one entry per CDR3 protein. Among some 95,000 distinct CDR3 sequences, just under 95% were seen once, and the ten largest hold about 0.32%. Input material: CD8+ T cells from PBMCs. The source is a human donor in good health.

The CDR3 DNA follows: TGTGCCAGCAGCTTGGGCAGGGGTTACGAGACCCAGTACTTC. Its protein is CASSLGRGYETQYF. The gene calls are TRBV5-6 and TRBJ2-5, with D possibly matching TRBD1 (6 bases). This CDR3 is 14 amino acids long. The V end lost 0 bases, the J end lost 5 bases, and 11 bases lay between the germline ends. Germline CDR1 reads SGHDT; CDR2 reads YYEEEE. The full variable domain, completed using reference TRBV5-6 and TRBJ2-5, is DAGVTQSPTHLIKTRGQQVTLRCSPKSGHDTVSWYQQALGQGPQFIFQYYEEEERQRGNFPDRFSGHQFPNYSSELNVNALLLGDSALYLCASSLGRGYETQYFGPGTRLLVL.

The chain has TRBV29-1 and TRBJ2-3, with TRBD2 identical over 9 bases. V gave up 3 bases and J gave up 4 bases; unmatched junction bases: 8. The CDR3 is 15 amino acids. Germline loops: CDR1 SQVTM, CDR2 ANQGSEA. In nucleotides, the CDR3 is TGCAGCGTTGACGAGCTAGCGGGGAAGGCAGATACGCAGTATTTT. Translated, it gives CSVDELAGKADTQYF.

This rearrangement joins TRBV13 to TRBJ2-7, with D unresolved. Between the trimmed V and J ends, which lost 3 bases and 7 bases, there was a span of 7 bases. The germline CDR1 and CDR2 sequences are PRHDT and FYEKMQ (reference sequence). The CDR3 is 11 amino acids. This CDR3 is CASSLRSEQYF. CDR3 coding DNA: TGTGCCAGCAGCTTGAGATCAGAGCAGTACTTC.

This clonotype has a single count. The chain couples TRBV5-1 to TRBJ2-3, with 10 bases that match TRBD2. V gave up 0 bases and J gave up 5 bases; unmatched junction bases: 6. This CDR3 region has 16 residues. CDR1 and CDR2 from the germline V gene are SGHRS and YFSETQ. DNA for the CDR3: TGCGCCAGCAGCTTGGAAGCGGGGGGGCCAGGAGATACGCAGTATTTT. This encodes CASSLEAGGPGDTQYF.

In DNA form, the CDR3 reads TGTGCCAGCAGCCCCGGGACAGGGCATAATTCACCCCTCCACTTT. Translated: CASSPGTGHNSPLHF. The chain joins TRBV3-1 to TRBJ1-6; TRBD1 matches at 9 bases. Germline V lookup: CDR1 LGHDT, CDR2 YNNKEL (reference sequence). Trimming took 4 bases from V and 5 from J; bases not matched to a gene: 3. The CDR3 contains 15 residues.

The J gene is TRBJ1-1, the V gene TRBV7-6, with D possibly matching TRBD1 (6 bases). Germline assignment: CDR1 SGHVS and CDR2 FNYEAQ. This CDR3 spans 14 amino acids. Trimming took 1 base from V and 7 from J, leaving 13 bases between them. The DNA of the CDR3 is TGTGCCAGCAGCTTAGTTTTACAGGGCTTTGAAGCTTTCTTT. Residues: CASSLVLQGFEAFF.

The count of this clonotype is one. This chain links TRBV6-6 with TRBJ2-2, with TRBD2 as a possible D gene (7 bases). Germline CDR1 and CDR2: MNHNY and SVGAGI (reference sequence). Trimming took 10 bases from V and 3 from J, leaving 18 bases between them. The CDR3 has 15 amino acids. The CDR3 here is CATPREGGYTGELFF. The DNA for the CDR3 is TGTGCCACCCCCAGGGAGGGGGGTTACACCGGGGAGCTGTTTTTT.

The table lists this clonotype with a count of one. V is TRBV7-8 and J is TRBJ1-4, with D maybe TRBD1 (5 bases). The CDR3 contains 15 residues. The V end was cut by 4 bases, the J end by 1 base, with 10 bases between. Germline loops: CDR1 SGHVS, CDR2 FQNEAQ. This CDR3 reads CASSSTRGTNEKLFF. The CDR3 DNA follows: TGTGCCAGCAGCTCCACTAGGGGAACTAATGAAAAACTGTTTTTT.

The chain combines TRBV12-3 or TRBV12-4 with TRBJ2-1; no firm D call. V was clipped by 5 bases and J by 8 bases, with 16 bases between them. The CDR3 is 14 residues long. CDR3 residues: CASSVPHGPDEQFF. The CDR3 region has the DNA TGTGCCAGCAGTGTACCCCACGGGCCGGATGAGCAGTTCTTC.

The chain recombines TRBV7-8 with TRBJ2-2, with D unresolved. Germline V lookup: CDR1 SGHVS, CDR2 FQNEAQ. This CDR3 contains 14 residues. V lost 1 base and J 4 bases, leaving 7 bases between the germline ends. CDR3: CASSLEEFTGELFF. The CDR3 bases are TGTGCCAGCAGCTTAGAGGAGTTCACCGGGGAGCTGTTTTTT.

This clonotype was picked up a small number of times. This chain uses TRBV10-2 with TRBJ2-7, with unresolved D. Germline loops: CDR1 WSHSY, CDR2 SAAADI. The CDR3 spans 14 residues. V was trimmed by 5 bases and J by 2 bases, leaving 13 bases between them. The chain's CDR3 is CASSPGEIPYEQYF. CDR3 sequence (DNA): TGCGCCAGCAGTCCGGGTGAGATCCCCTACGAGCAGTACTTC.

The chain uses TRBV3-1 and TRBJ2-5, with D perhaps matching TRBD2 (6 bases). The CDR3 runs 15 residues. Trimming cost V 2 bases and J 5 bases, with 15 bases left between them. In germline, CDR1 is LGHDT, CDR2 YNNKEL (reference sequence). CDR3 loop: CASSQLRGVWETQYF. In DNA form, the CDR3 reads TGTGCCAGCAGCCAACTGCGCGGGGTTTGGGAGACCCAGTACTTC.

The chain recombines TRBV13 with TRBJ2-1; unclear D gene. V was cut by 6 bases and J by 7 bases, with 16 bases left in between. CDR3 size: 14 residues. CDR1 PRHDT and CDR2 FYEKMQ come from the germline V gene (reference sequence). The CDR3 sequence is CASSLGQLENEQFF. CDR3 coding DNA: TGTGCCAGCAGTCTGGGCCAACTCGAGAATGAGCAGTTCTTC.

This clonotype came up a few times. This rearrangement joins TRBV14 to TRBJ2-7; D gene uncertain. Germline CDR1 SGHDN, CDR2 FVKESK. V lost 3 bases and J 2 bases, leaving 5 bases between the germline ends. The CDR3 covers 12 residues. The CDR3 DNA follows: TGTGCCAGCAGCCATTACACCTACGAGCAGTACTTC. This gives the protein CASSHYTYEQYF. The full variable domain, in which reference TRBV14 and TRBJ2-7 provide the parts outside the CDR3, is EAGVTQFPSHSVIEKGQTVTLRCDPISGHDNLYWYRRVMGKEIKFLLHFVKESKQDESGMPNNRFLAERTGGTYSTLKVQPAELEDSGVYFCASSHYTYEQYFGPGTRLTVT.

The chain is built from TRBV9 and TRBJ2-5; unclear D gene. Germline CDR1 is SGDLS and CDR2 is YYNGEE. The CDR3 covers 15 residues. Trimming left V 0 bases short and J 2 bases short, with 11 bases between. CDR3 DNA: TGTGCCAGCAGCGTAGAAGGAGTTGCTCAAGAGACCCAGTACTTC. Its translation is CASSVEGVAQETQYF.

The sample holds one count of this clonotype. The chain recombines TRBV7-9 with TRBJ2-1; D uncertain. The CDR3 totals 17 residues. With 4 bases removed from V and 4 bases from J, the gap between germline ends came to 20 bases. Germline V gives CDR1 SEHNR, CDR2 FQNEAQ (reference sequence). CDR3 residues: CASSSQETIRVYNEQFF. In nucleotides, the CDR3 is TGTGCCAGCAGCTCCCAAGAGACAATCAGAGTATACAATGAGCAGTTCTTC.